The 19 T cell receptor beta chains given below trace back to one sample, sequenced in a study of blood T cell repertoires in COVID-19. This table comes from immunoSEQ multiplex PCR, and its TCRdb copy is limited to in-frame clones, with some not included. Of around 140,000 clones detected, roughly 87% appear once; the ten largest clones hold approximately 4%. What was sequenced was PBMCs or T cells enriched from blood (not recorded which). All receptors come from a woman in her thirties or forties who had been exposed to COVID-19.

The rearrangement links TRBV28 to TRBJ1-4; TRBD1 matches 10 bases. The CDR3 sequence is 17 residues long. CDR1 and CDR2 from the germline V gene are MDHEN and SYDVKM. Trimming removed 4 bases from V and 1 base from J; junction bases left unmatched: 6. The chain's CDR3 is CASSSGGQGITNEKLFF. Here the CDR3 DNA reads TGTGCCAGCAGTTCAGGGGGACAGGGGATAACTAATGAAAAACTGTTTTTT.

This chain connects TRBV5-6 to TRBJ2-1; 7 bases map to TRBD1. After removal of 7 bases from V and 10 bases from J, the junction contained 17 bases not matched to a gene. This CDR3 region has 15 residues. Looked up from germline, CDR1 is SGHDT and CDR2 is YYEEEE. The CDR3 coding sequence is TGTGCCAGCGCGAGGGACAGATCCAGGGTTGAGGAGCAGTTCTTC. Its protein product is CASARDRSRVEEQFF.

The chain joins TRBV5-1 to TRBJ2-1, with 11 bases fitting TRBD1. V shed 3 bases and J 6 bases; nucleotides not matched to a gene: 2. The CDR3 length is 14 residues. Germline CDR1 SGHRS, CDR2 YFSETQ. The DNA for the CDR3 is TGCGCCAGCAGCTCGGGACAGGGGGTCAATGAGCAGTTCTTC. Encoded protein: CASSSGQGVNEQFF.

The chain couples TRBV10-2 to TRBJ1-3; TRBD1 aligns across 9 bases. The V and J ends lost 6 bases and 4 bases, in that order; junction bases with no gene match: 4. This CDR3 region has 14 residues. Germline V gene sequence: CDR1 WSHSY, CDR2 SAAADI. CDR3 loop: CASRPGQGGNTIYF. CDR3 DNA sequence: TGCGCCAGCAGACCGGGACAGGGAGGAAACACCATATATTTT.

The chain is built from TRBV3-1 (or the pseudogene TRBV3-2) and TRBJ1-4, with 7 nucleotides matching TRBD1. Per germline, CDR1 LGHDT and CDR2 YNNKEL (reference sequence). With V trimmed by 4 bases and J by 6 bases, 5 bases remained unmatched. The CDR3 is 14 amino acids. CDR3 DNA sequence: TGTGCCAGCAGCCCACAGGGGCACGATGAAAAACTGTTTTTT. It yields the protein CASSPQGHDEKLFF.

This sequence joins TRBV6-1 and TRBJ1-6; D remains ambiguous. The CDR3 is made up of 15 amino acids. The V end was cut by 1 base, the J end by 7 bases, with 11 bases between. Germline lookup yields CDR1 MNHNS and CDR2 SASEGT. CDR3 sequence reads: CASSEELGLNSPLHF. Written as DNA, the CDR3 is TGTGCCAGCAGTGAAGAGCTCGGGTTAAATTCACCCCTCCACTTT.

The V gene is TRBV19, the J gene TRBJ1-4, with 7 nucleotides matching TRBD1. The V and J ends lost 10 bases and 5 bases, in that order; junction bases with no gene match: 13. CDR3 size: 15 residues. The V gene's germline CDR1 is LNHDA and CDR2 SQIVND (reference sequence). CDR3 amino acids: CATSPNRQGNEKLFF. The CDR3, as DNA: TGTGCCACTTCACCGAATAGACAGGGCAATGAAAAACTGTTTTTT.

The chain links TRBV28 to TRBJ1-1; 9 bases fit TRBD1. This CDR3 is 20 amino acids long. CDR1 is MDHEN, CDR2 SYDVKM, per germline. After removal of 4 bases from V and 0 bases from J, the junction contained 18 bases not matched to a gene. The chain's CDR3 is CASSSSGGQGGERLNTEAFF. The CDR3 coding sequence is TGTGCCAGCAGTTCCAGTGGGGGACAGGGAGGGGAAAGGTTGAACACTGAAGCTTTCTTT. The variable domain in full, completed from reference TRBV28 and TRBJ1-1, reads DVKVTQSSRYLVKRTGEKVFLECVQDMDHENMFWYRQDPGLGLRLIYFSYDVKMKEKGDIPEGYSVSREKKERFSLILESASTNQTSMYLCASSSSGGQGGERLNTEAFFGQGTRLTVV.

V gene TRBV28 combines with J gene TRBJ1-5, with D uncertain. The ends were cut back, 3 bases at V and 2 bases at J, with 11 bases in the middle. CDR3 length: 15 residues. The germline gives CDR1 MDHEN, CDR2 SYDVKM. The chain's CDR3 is CASSFAGRGNQPQHF. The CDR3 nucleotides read TGTGCCAGCAGTTTCGCGGGGAGGGGCAATCAGCCCCAGCATTTT. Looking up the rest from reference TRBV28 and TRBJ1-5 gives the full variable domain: DVKVTQSSRYLVKRTGEKVFLECVQDMDHENMFWYRQDPGLGLRLIYFSYDVKMKEKGDIPEGYSVSREKKERFSLILESASTNQTSMYLCASSFAGRGNQPQHFGDGTRLSIL.

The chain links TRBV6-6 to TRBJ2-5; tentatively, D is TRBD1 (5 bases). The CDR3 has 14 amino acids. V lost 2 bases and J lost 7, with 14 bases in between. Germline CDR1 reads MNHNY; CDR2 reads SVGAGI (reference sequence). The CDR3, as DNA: TGTGCCAGCAGTTACGAAGGCAGGGTGGGGACCCAGTACTTC. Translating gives CASSYEGRVGTQYF.

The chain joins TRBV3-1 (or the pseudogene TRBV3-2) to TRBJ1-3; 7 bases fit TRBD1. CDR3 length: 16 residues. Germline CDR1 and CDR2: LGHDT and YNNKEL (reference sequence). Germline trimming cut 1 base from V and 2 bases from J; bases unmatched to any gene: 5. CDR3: CASSQGAGTAGNTIYF. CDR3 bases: TGTGCCAGCAGCCAAGGGGCAGGGACAGCTGGAAACACCATATATTTT.

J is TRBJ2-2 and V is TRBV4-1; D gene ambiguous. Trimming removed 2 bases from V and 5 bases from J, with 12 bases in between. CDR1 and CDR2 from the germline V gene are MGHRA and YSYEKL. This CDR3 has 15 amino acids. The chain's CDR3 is CASSQPLQKTGELFF. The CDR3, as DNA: TGCGCCAGCAGCCAACCGCTCCAGAAGACCGGGGAGCTGTTTTTT.

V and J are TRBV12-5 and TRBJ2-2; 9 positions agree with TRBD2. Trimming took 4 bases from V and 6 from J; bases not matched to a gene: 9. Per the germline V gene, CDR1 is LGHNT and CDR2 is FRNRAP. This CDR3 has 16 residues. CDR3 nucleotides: TGTGCTAGTGGTTCCAGGACTAGCGTGGTCGCCGGGGAGCTGTTTTTT. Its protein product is CASGSRTSVVAGELFF.

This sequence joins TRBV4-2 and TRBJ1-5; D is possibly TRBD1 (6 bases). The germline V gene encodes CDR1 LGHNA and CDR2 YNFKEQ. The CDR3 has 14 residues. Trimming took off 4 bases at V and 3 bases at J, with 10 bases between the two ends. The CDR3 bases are TGTGCCAGCAGCCGGGGGCAGAACAATCAGCCCCAGCATTTT. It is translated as CASSRGQNNQPQHF.

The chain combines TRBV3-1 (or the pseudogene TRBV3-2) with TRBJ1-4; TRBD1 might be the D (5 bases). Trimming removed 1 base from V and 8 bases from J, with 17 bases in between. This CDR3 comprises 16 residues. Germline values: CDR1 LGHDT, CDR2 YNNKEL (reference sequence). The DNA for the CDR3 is TGTGCCAGCAGCCAAGGGGGGGGGATCGCAGGCGAAAAACTGTTTTTT. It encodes CASSQGGGIAGEKLFF.

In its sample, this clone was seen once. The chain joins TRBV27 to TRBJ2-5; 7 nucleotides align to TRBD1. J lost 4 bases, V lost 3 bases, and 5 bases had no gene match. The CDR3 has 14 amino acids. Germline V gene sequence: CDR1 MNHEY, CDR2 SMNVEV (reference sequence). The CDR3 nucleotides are TGTGCCAGCAGTTTGGGTCACAGGGGAGAGACCCAGTACTTC. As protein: CASSLGHRGETQYF.

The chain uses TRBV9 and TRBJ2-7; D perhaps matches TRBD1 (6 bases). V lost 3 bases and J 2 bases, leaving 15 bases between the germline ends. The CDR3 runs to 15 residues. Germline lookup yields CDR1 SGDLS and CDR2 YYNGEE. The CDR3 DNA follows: TGTGCCAGCAGCGCCACGGACAGCGGAGCCTACGAGCAGTACTTC. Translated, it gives CASSATDSGAYEQYF.

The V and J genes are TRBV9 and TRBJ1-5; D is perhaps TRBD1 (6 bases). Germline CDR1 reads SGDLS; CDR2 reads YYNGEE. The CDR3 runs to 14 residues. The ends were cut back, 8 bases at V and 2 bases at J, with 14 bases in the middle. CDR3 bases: TGTGCCAGTAATAGGGGGATGGGCAATCAGCCCCAGCATTTT. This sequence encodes CASNRGMGNQPQHF.

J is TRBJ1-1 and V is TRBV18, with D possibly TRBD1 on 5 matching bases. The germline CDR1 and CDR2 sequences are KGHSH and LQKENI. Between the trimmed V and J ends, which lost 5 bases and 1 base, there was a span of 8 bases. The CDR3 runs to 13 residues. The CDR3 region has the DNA TGTGCCAGCTCATTTGGACAGAACACTGAAGCTTTCTTT. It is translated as CASSFGQNTEAFF.